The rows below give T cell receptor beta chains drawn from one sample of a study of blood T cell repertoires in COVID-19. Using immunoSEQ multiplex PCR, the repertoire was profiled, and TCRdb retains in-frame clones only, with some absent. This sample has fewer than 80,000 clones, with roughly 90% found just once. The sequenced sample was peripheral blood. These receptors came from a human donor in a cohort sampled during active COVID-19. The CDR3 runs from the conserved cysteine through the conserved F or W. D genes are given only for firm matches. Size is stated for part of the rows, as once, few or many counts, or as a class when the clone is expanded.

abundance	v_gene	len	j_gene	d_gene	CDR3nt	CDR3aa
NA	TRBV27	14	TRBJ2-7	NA	TGTGCCAGCAGTTTCGGCAGGTTCTCCTACGAGCAGTACTTC	CASSFGRFSYEQYF
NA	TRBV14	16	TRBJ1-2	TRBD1	TGTGCCACCTCGAGGACAGGGGTCTCGTCAGACTATGGCTACACCTTC	CATSRTGVSSDYGYTF
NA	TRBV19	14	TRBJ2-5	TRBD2	TGTGCCAGTAGTAAAGCGGGGGCCTGGGAGACCCAGTACTTC	CASSKAGAWETQYF
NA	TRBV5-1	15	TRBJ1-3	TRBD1	TGCGCCAGCAGCGAGGGACAGGCTACGGGAAACACCATATATTTT	CASSEGQATGNTIYF
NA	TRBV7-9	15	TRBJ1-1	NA	TGTGCCAGCAGCCCCAGGAGGGCAGTGAACACTGAAGCTTTCTTT	CASSPRRAVNTEAFF
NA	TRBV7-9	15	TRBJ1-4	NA	TGTGCCAGCAGCTTGGCGCAGGGCGTGAATGAAAAACTGTTTTTT	CASSLAQGVNEKLFF
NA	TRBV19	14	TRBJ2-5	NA	TGTGCCAGTAGCACTTGGACAGCGGAAGAGACCCAGTACTTC	CASSTWTAEETQYF
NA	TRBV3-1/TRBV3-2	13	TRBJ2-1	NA	TGTGCCAGCAGCCCGGGAGAGGCAAATGAGCAGTTCTTC	CASSPGEANEQFF
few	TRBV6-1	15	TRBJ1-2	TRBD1	TGTGCCAGCAGTGAATCTGGACAGGCCGACTATGGCTACACCTTC	CASSESGQADYGYTF
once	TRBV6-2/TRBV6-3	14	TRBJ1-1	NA	TGTGCCAGCAGCCCTTTTCAGGGATACACTGAAGCTTTCTTT	CASSPFQGYTEAFF